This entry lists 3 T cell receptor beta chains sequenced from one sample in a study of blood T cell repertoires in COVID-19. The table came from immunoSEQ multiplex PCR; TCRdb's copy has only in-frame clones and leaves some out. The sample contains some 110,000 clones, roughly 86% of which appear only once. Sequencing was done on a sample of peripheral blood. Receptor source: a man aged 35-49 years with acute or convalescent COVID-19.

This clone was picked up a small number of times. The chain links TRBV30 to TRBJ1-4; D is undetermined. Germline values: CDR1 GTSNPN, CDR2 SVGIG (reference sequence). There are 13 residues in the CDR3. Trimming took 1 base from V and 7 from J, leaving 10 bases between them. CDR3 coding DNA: TGTGCCTGGAGTGCGCTGAAGAGTGAAAAACTGTTTTTT. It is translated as CAWSALKSEKLFF.

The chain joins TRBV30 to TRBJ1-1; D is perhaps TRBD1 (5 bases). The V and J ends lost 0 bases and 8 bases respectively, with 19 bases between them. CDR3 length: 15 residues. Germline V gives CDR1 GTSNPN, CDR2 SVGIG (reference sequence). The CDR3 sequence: CAWSVRGTRSREAFF. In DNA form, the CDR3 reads TGTGCCTGGAGTGTAAGGGGAACAAGATCCCGAGAAGCTTTCTTT.

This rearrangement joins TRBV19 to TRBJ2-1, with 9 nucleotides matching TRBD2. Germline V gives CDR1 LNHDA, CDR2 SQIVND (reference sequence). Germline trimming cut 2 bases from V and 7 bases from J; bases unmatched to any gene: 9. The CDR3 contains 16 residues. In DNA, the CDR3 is TGTGCCAGTAGTATAATGGTAGCGGGAGCCCGTAATGAGCAGTTCTTC. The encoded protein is CASSIMVAGARNEQFF.